A single sample is the source of the 23 T cell receptor beta chains below, sequenced in a study of T cell changes during pregnancy in multiple sclerosis. Clones were read by immunoSEQ multiplex PCR, and TCRdb kept only the in-frame ones, dropping some. There are 70,000 to 95,000 clones in the sample; roughly 91% occur only once, and just over 2.5% lies in the top ten. The specimen comprised peripheral blood, sampled after pregnancy. These receptor sequences come from a female donor in good health, enrolled as a control in a pregnancy study.

The chain couples TRBV29-1 to TRBJ1-2, with TRBD1 matching 9 bases. Looked up from germline, CDR1 is SQVTM and CDR2 is ANQGSEA. This CDR3 has 16 residues. The V gene end was trimmed by 1 base and the J gene end by 4 bases; junction bases not matched to a gene: 10. The CDR3 loop reads CSVEVLLGQGLYGYTF. CDR3 nucleotides: TGCAGCGTTGAAGTCCTGCTGGGACAGGGCCTCTATGGCTACACCTTC.

This clone is a singleton in its sample. V gene TRBV25-1 combines with J gene TRBJ1-2; 7 bases align to TRBD1. The CDR3 spans 14 residues. Germline V CDR1 and CDR2: MGHDK, SYGVNS. J was trimmed by 8 bases and V by 0 bases; bases with no gene match: 6. The CDR3 bases are TGTGCCAGCAGTGAATACGAGGGGGCACAGGGCTACACCTTC. This gives the protein CASSEYEGAQGYTF.

This chain links TRBV29-1 with TRBJ1-6, with TRBD1 as a possible D gene (6 bases). This CDR3 is 14 amino acids long. The germline V gene encodes CDR1 SQVTM and CDR2 ANQGSEA. The V end lost 4 bases, the J end lost 7 bases, and 14 bases lay between the germline ends. The CDR3 DNA reads as TGCAGCGTTGCCGATGGACAGACCAATTCACCCCTCCACTTT. Its translation is CSVADGQTNSPLHF. Full variable domain (missing parts from reference TRBV29-1 and TRBJ1-6): SAVISQKPSRDICQRGTSLTIQCQVDSQVTMMFWYRQQPGQSLTLIATANQGSEATYESGFVIDKFPISRPNLTFSTLTVSNMSPEDSSIYLCSVADGQTNSPLHFGNGTRLTVT.

V gene TRBV18 combines with J gene TRBJ2-5; D unclear. This CDR3 contains 16 residues. V dropped 2 bases and J dropped 0 bases, with 13 bases sitting between them. Germline V gene lookup returns CDR1 KGHSH and CDR2 LQKENI. In DNA form, the CDR3 reads TGTGCCAGCTCACCAGTTTACTCGCCCAACCAAGAGACCCAGTACTTC. Its protein product is CASSPVYSPNQETQYF.

This clone was seen once. V is TRBV28 and J is TRBJ1-5; 7 bases agree with TRBD1. Looked up from germline, CDR1 is MDHEN and CDR2 is SYDVKM. This CDR3 is 15 amino acids long. Trimming removed 3 bases from V and 1 base from J; junction bases left unmatched: 3. The CDR3 spells CASSFEGASNQPQHF. The CDR3 region has the DNA TGTGCCAGCAGTTTTGAGGGGGCAAGCAATCAGCCCCAGCATTTT.

The chain combines TRBV5-1 with TRBJ2-6; 7 bases fit TRBD1. Per germline, CDR1 SGHRS and CDR2 YFSETQ. Trimming at V came to 0 bases and at J to 0 bases, leaving 6 bases not matched to a gene. The length of the CDR3 is 18 residues. The CDR3 loop is CASSLAGQVSSGANVLTF. The CDR3 DNA is TGCGCCAGCAGCTTGGCTGGACAGGTATCCTCTGGGGCCAACGTCCTGACTTTC.

The chain joins TRBV30 to TRBJ2-7, with a tentative D call TRBD1 (7 bases). With 3 bases removed from V and 1 base from J, the gap between germline ends came to 19 bases. This CDR3 is built from 16 residues. Germline V gene lookup returns CDR1 GTSNPN and CDR2 SVGIG (reference sequence). The CDR3: CAWRPGRQGGSYEQYF. The CDR3 DNA is TGTGCCTGGAGACCTGGGAGACAGGGAGGTTCCTACGAGCAGTACTTC.

The chain recombines TRBV27 with TRBJ1-2, with TRBD1 matching over 9 bases. The length of the CDR3 is 15 residues. In germline, CDR1 is MNHEY, CDR2 SMNVEV (reference sequence). After removal of 3 bases from V and 6 bases from J, the junction contained 8 bases not matched to a gene. CDR3 sequence: CASSFGTGLGNGYTF. The CDR3 DNA reads TGTGCCAGCAGTTTCGGGACAGGGCTTGGGAATGGCTACACCTTC.

V is TRBV5-4 and J is TRBJ1-6; no firm D call. This CDR3 contains 13 residues. V lost 4 bases and J 8 bases, leaving 10 bases between the germline ends. Germline loops: CDR1 SGHNT, CDR2 YYREEE (reference sequence). The CDR3, as DNA: TGTGCCAGCAGCCTACTCCAGGATTCACCCCTCCACTTT. This translates into CASSLLQDSPLHF.

V is TRBV5-1 and J is TRBJ1-1; 9 bases align to TRBD1. The CDR3 is made up of 17 amino acids. Germline-derived CDR1 and CDR2 are SGHRS and YFSETQ. The J segment lost 0 bases and the V segment lost 4 bases, leaving 10 bases of the junction unmatched. As DNA, the CDR3 is TGCGCCAGCAGCCTGCCGGGACAGGGAGGGTTGAACACTGAAGCTTTCTTT. Translation gives CASSLPGQGGLNTEAFF.

The chain has TRBV7-9 and TRBJ2-7; D gene ambiguous. Trimming stripped 10 bases from V and 0 bases from J, with 10 bases between. The CDR3 is made up of 12 amino acids. Germline V lookup: CDR1 SEHNR, CDR2 FQNEAQ (reference sequence). In DNA form, the CDR3 reads TGTGCCACCTCCCGGAGCTCCTACGAGCAGTACTTC. Residues: CATSRSSYEQYF.

The chain combines TRBV7-2 with TRBJ2-5; TRBD2 matches 12 bases. V lost 5 bases to trimming and J lost 5 bases; unmatched junction nucleotides: 9. Per germline, CDR1 SGHTA and CDR2 FQGNSA. The CDR3 is made up of 16 amino acids. CDR3 region: CASSNVLAGGGETQYF. The DNA for the CDR3 is TGTGCCAGCAGCAATGTACTAGCGGGAGGAGGGGAGACCCAGTACTTC.

This clone was counted between two and nine times. The chain joins TRBV4-3 to TRBJ2-1; 8 bases are shared with TRBD1. The V gene end was trimmed by 0 bases and the J gene end by 7 bases; junction bases not matched to a gene: 8. Germline V gene lookup returns CDR1 LGHNA and CDR2 YSLEER. The CDR3 is 16 amino acids. The CDR3: CASSQEHGTGLNEQFF. CDR3 coding DNA: TGCGCCAGCAGCCAAGAACACGGGACAGGCTTGAATGAGCAGTTCTTC.

The chain carries TRBV12-5 and TRBJ2-3; possible D gene TRBD2, 6 bases. V dropped 6 bases and J dropped 0 bases, with 13 bases sitting between them. Per germline, CDR1 LGHNT and CDR2 FRNRAP. This CDR3 spans 15 amino acids. The CDR3 DNA reads as TGTGCTAGTGGGGCGGGGAGTTGGAGCACAGATACGCAGTATTTT. Amino acid sequence: CASGAGSWSTDTQYF.

The CDR3 reads CASSRDRQGRETQYF. CDR3 bases: TGTGCCAGCAGCCGCGATCGACAGGGCCGAGAGACCCAGTACTTC. This chain links TRBV11-2 with TRBJ2-5; TRBD1 agrees at 7 bases. Germline lookup yields CDR1 SGHAT and CDR2 FQNNGV. The CDR3 loop spans 15 amino acids. With 5 bases clipped from V and 4 bases from J, the junction kept 10 bases outside the gene matches.

The rearrangement links TRBV9 to TRBJ1-1, with D unresolved. From germline, CDR1 is SGDLS and CDR2 YYNGEE. The CDR3 covers 15 residues. Trimming took off 0 bases at V and 5 bases at J, with 14 bases between the two ends. The CDR3 loop is CASSVGLVGGTEAFF. DNA of the CDR3: TGTGCCAGCAGCGTAGGGTTAGTCGGAGGGACTGAAGCTTTCTTT.

This clone was picked up one time. The chain couples TRBV7-2 to TRBJ2-3; 10 positions agree with TRBD2. The CDR3 is made up of 15 amino acids. CDR1 is SGHTA, CDR2 FQGNSA, per germline. The J segment lost 6 bases and the V segment lost 10 bases, leaving 13 bases of the junction unmatched. CDR3 nucleotides: TGTGCCAATACGACTAAGCGGGGGGGCCAGGATACGCAGTATTTT. Protein sequence: CANTTKRGGQDTQYF.

This chain uses TRBV27 with TRBJ1-3; D is ambiguous. The germline gives CDR1 MNHEY, CDR2 SMNVEV (reference sequence). This CDR3 has 13 residues. V was pared by 2 bases and J by 4 bases, with 6 bases between. The CDR3 region is CASSLDIGNTIYF. CDR3 sequence (DNA): TGTGCCAGCAGTTTAGACATCGGAAACACCATATATTTT.

This chain connects TRBV29-1 to TRBJ1-1, with D perhaps TRBD1 (6 bases). The CDR3 is made up of 20 amino acids. Germline V gene data show CDR1 as SQVTM and CDR2 as ANQGSEA. V lost 3 bases and J 4 bases, leaving 33 bases between the germline ends. The CDR3 sequence is CSVDIRGEQGFWGESTEAFF. The DNA for the CDR3 is TGCAGCGTTGATATTCGGGGGGAACAGGGATTTTGGGGGGAGAGCACTGAAGCTTTCTTT.

The J gene is TRBJ1-2, the V gene TRBV30; D not certain. This CDR3 has 11 amino acids. V was clipped by 0 bases and J by 8 bases, with 7 bases between them. Germline values: CDR1 GTSNPN, CDR2 SVGIG (reference sequence). The CDR3, as DNA: TGTGCCTGGAGTGTTAAGAGCGGCTACACCTTC. It codes for CAWSVKSGYTF.

This sequence joins TRBV19 and TRBJ2-1, with 9 bases that match TRBD2. Germline lookup yields CDR1 LNHDA and CDR2 SQIVND (reference sequence). The CDR3 has 16 residues. V trimming: 3 bases; J trimming: 4 bases; junction bases outside the gene matches: 7. The CDR3 region has the DNA TGTGCCAGTAGTATTTATTCTAGCGGGATTTACAATGAGCAGTTCTTC. This sequence encodes CASSIYSSGIYNEQFF.

The chain is built from TRBV29-1 and TRBJ2-7, with D unclear. Trimming cost V 4 bases and J 1 base, with 8 bases left between them. This CDR3 comprises 12 residues. CDR1 SQVTM and CDR2 ANQGSEA come from the germline V gene. CDR3 sequence: CSVASASYEQYF. The CDR3 nucleotides are TGCAGCGTTGCTTCCGCGTCCTACGAGCAGTACTTC.

The V gene is TRBV10-3, the J gene TRBJ1-4, with D possibly being TRBD1 (5 bases). Germline V CDR1 and CDR2: ENHRY, SYGVKD. CDR3 length: 19 residues. Trimming cost V 3 bases and J 0 bases, with 20 bases left between them. The CDR3 DNA reads as TGTGCCATCAGTGATTCGCCCCCGGGGGGACGCGCAACTAATGAAAAACTGTTTTTT. It is translated as CAISDSPPGGRATNEKLFF.